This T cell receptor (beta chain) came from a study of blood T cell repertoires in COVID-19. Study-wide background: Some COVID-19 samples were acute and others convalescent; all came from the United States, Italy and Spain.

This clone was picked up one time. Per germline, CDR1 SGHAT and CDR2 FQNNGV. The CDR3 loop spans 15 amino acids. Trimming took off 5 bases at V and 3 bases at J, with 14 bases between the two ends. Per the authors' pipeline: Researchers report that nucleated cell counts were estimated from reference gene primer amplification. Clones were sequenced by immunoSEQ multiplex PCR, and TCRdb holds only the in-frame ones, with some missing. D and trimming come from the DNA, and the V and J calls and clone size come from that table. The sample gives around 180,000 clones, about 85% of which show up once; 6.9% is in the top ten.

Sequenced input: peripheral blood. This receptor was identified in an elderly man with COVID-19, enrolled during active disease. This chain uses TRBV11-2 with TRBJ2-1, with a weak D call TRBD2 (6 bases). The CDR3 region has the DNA TGTGCCAGCAGCGTAAAGGGACTTCTCTACAATGAGCAGTTCTTC. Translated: CASSVKGLLYNEQFF.